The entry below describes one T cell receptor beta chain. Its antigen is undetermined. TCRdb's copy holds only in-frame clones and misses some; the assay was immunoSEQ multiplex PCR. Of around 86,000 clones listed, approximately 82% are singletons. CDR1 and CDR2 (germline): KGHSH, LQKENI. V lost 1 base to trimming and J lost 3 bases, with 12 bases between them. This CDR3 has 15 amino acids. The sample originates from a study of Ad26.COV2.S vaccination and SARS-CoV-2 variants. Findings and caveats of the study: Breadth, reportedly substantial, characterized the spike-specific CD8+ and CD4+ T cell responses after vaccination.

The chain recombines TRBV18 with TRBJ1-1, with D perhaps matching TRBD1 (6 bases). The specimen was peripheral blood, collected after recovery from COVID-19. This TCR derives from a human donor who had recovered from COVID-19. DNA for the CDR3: TGTGCCAGCTCACCACGGGAACAGGGTTACACTGAAGCTTTCTTT. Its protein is CASSPREQGYTEAFF.